The source of this T cell receptor beta chain is a study of blood T cell repertoires in COVID-19. Overall study context: Samples taken during acute and convalescent COVID-19 were collected in the United States, Italy and Spain.

Methods used by the authors: Reference gene primer amplification in the assay estimated nucleated cell counts. TCRdb keeps only in-frame clones here, not all; method: immunoSEQ multiplex PCR. That table gives V, J and clone size, and the DNA gave D and trimming. Counted here are about 320,000 clones, approximately 84% occurring once; the ten biggest clones make up less than 11%. V shed 4 bases and J 13 bases; nucleotides not matched to a gene: 11. CDR3 length equals 14 residues. Germline assignment: CDR1 SGHTA and CDR2 FQGTGA. Donors were grouped by their self-reported clinical history. Donors in Cohort 3 who had recovered were those with two negative PCRs, healthcare professional clearance, or resolution of their symptoms.

V is TRBV7-3 and J is TRBJ2-1, with TRBD1 identical over 9 bases. Sequencing was done on a sample of PBMCs or T cells enriched from blood (not recorded which). This TCR was recovered from a woman under 30 who had recovered from COVID-19. CDR3: CASSSTGTGKRQFF. CDR3 bases: TGTGCCAGCAGCTCGACTGGGACAGGGAAGCGACAGTTCTTC.